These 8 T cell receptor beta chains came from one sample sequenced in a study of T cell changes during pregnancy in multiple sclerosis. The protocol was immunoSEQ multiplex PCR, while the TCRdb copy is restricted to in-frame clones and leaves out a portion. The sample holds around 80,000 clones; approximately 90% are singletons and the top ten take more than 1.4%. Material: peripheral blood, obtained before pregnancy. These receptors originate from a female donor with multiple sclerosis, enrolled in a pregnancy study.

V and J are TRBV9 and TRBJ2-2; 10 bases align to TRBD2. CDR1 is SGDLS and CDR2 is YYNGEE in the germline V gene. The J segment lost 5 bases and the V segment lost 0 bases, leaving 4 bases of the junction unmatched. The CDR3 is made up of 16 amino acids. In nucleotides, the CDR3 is TGTGCCAGCAGCGTAGCAGCGGGGGGGCTTACCGGGGAGCTGTTTTTT. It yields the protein CASSVAAGGLTGELFF. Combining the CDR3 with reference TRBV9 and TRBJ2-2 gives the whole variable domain DSGVTQTPKHLITATGQRVTLRCSPRSGDLSVYWYQQSLDQGLQFLIQYYNGEERAKGNILERFSAQQFPDLHSELNLSSLELGDSALYFCASSVAAGGLTGELFFGEGSRLTVL.

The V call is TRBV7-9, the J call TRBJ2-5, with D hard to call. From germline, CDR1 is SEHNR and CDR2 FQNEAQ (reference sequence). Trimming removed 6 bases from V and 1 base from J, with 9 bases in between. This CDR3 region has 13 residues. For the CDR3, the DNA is TGTGCCAGCAGGCAAACAGTCCAAGAGACCCAGTACTTC. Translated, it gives CASRQTVQETQYF. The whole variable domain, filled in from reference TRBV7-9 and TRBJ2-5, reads DTGVSQNPRHKITKRGQNVTFRCDPISEHNRLYWYRQTLGQGPEFLTYFQNEAQLEKSRLLSDRFSAERPKGSFSTLEIQRTEQGDSAMYLCASRQTVQETQYFGPGTRLLVL.

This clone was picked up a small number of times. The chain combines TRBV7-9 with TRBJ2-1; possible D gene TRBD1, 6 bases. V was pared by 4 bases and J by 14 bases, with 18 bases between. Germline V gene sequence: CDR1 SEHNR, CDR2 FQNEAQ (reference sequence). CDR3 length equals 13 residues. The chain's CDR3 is CASSYRASPREFF. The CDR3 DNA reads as TGTGCCAGCAGCTACAGGGCTAGCCCCCGGGAGTTCTTC.

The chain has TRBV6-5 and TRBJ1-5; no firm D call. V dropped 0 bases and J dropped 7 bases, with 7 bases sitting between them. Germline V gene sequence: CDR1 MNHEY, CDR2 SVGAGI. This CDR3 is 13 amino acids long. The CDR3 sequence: CASSYSTAQPQHF. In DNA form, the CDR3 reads TGTGCCAGCAGTTACTCTACAGCCCAGCCCCAGCATTTT.

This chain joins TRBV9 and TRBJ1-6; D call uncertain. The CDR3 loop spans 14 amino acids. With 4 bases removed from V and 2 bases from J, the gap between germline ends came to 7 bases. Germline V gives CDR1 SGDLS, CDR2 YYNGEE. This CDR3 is CASSSHTYNSPLHF. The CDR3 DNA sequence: TGTGCCAGCAGCTCACACACCTATAATTCACCCCTCCACTTT.

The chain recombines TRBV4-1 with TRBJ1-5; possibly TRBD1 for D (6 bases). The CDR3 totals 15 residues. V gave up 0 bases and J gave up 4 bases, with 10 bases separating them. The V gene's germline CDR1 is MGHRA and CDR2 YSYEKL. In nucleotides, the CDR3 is TGCGCCAGCAGCCAAGATGGCAGGGGAAATCAGCCCCAGCATTTT. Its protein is CASSQDGRGNQPQHF.

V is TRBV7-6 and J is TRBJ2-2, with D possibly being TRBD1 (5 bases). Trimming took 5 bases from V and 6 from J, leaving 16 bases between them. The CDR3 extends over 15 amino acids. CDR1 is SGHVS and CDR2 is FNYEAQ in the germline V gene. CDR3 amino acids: CASSLRQGRAGELFF. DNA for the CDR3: TGTGCCAGCAGCCTTAGGCAGGGTAGAGCCGGGGAGCTGTTTTTT. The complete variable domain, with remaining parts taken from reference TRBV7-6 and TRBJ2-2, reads GAGVSQSPRYKVTKRGQDVALRCDPISGHVSLYWYRQALGQGPEFLTYFNYEAQQDKSGLPNDRFSAERPEGSISTLTIQRTEQRDSAMYRCASSLRQGRAGELFFGEGSRLTVL.

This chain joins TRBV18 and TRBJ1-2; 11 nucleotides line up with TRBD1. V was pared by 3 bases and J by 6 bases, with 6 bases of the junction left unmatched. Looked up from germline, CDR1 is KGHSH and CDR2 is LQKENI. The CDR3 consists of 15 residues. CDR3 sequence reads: CASSPGTGGLDGYTF. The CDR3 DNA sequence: TGTGCCAGCTCACCTGGGACAGGGGGTCTGGATGGCTACACCTTC. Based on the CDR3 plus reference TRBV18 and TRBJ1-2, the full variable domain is NAGVMQNPRHLVRRRGQEARLRCSPMKGHSHVYWYRQLPEEGLKFMVYLQKENIIDESGMPKERFSAEFPKEGPSILRIQQVVRGDSAAYFCASSPGTGGLDGYTFGSGTRLTVV.